Shown below are 21 T cell receptor beta chains from a single sample sequenced in a study of PD-L1 blockade in urothelial cancer. Assay used: immunoSEQ multiplex PCR; TCRdb lists only in-frame clones, some missing. The sample has 95,000 to 150,000 clones, roughly 82% seen once. Sample time point: peripheral blood 6 weeks after treatment start. The input for sequencing was PBMCs, taken around atezolizumab (anti-PD-L1) treatment. These receptors were obtained from a man aged 45-60 years with urothelial cancer.

The chain links TRBV5-1 to TRBJ2-7, with 10 bases lining up with TRBD1. Germline CDR1 SGHRS, CDR2 YFSETQ. The V and J ends lost 3 bases and 5 bases, in that order; junction bases with no gene match: 8. The length of the CDR3 is 15 residues. The CDR3 DNA is TGCGCCAGCAGCTCTACCGGGACAGGGGTCCACGAGCAGTACTTC. It specifies CASSSTGTGVHEQYF.

The gene calls are TRBV11-3 and TRBJ2-5; maybe TRBD2 (5 bases). V shed 1 base and J shed 6 bases, with 15 bases lying between them. Germline V CDR1 and CDR2: SGHNT, YENEEA. The CDR3 is 15 amino acids. The CDR3 region is CASSLGYGGSQTQYF. The CDR3 nucleotides are TGTGCCAGCAGCTTAGGATACGGCGGGTCGCAGACCCAGTACTTC.

The rearrangement uses TRBV7-3 and TRBJ1-6; D call uncertain. V lost 2 bases and J lost 7, with 9 bases in between. This CDR3 comprises 14 residues. CDR1 SGHTA and CDR2 FQGTGA come from the germline V gene. The CDR3 sequence is CASSLSVENSPLHF. In DNA form, the CDR3 reads TGTGCCAGCAGCTTATCTGTTGAGAATTCACCCCTCCACTTT.

This sequence joins TRBV10-3 and TRBJ2-3; tentatively, D is TRBD1 (6 bases). V lost 5 bases and J 2 bases, leaving 11 bases between the germline ends. The CDR3 totals 14 residues. Per the germline V gene, CDR1 is ENHRY and CDR2 is SYGVKD. CDR3 in DNA: TGTGCCATCAGTAGACAGGACGTCACAGATACGCAGTATTTT. Translation gives CAISRQDVTDTQYF.

In regard to this clone: Different DNA sequences within this sample yield the same CDR3. The V and J genes are TRBV7-9 and TRBJ2-7; D is ambiguous. Trimming took off 2 bases at V and 4 bases at J, with 9 bases between the two ends. In germline, CDR1 is SEHNR, CDR2 FQNEAQ (reference sequence). The CDR3 runs 13 residues. The CDR3 region is CASSLPRGYEQYF. The CDR3 DNA follows: TGTGCCAGCAGCTTACCCCGAGGATACGAGCAGTACTTC.

The chain uses TRBV6-5 and TRBJ1-3, with D unclear. Germline CDR1 and CDR2: MNHEY and SVGAGI. There are 14 residues in the CDR3. V lost 4 bases and J lost 3, with 10 bases in between. CDR3: CASSLAGRGNTIYF. The CDR3 DNA follows: TGTGCCAGCAGTTTGGCAGGTCGTGGAAACACCATATATTTT.

The V and J genes are TRBV9 and TRBJ2-1; the D gene is possibly TRBD1 (5 bases). Trimming took off 1 base at V and 3 bases at J, with 14 bases between the two ends. Germline CDR1 reads SGDLS; CDR2 reads YYNGEE. The CDR3 loop spans 16 amino acids. CDR3 in DNA: TGTGCCAGCAGCGTACTTCCGGACACGAACTACAATGAGCAGTTCTTC. Amino acid sequence: CASSVLPDTNYNEQFF.

The rearrangement uses TRBV19 and TRBJ2-7; D not resolved. Trimming took 3 bases from V and 2 from J, leaving 11 bases between them. The germline CDR1 and CDR2 sequences are LNHDA and SQIVND (reference sequence). This CDR3 is 14 amino acids long. The CDR3 DNA follows: TGTGCCAGTAGTATCGTTGGAGTGACCTACGAGCAGTACTTC. Protein product: CASSIVGVTYEQYF.

The rearrangement uses TRBV5-1 and TRBJ2-2; TRBD2 agrees at 12 bases. Germline V gene data show CDR1 as SGHRS and CDR2 as YFSETQ. Trimming took 5 bases from V and 4 from J; bases not matched to a gene: 3. This CDR3 contains 15 residues. CDR3 sequence (DNA): TGCGCCAGCAGACCGGGACTAGCGGGCACCGGGGAGCTGTTTTTT. Its translation is CASRPGLAGTGELFF.

This rearrangement joins TRBV9 to TRBJ1-2, with 7 bases fitting TRBD1. The CDR3 is 16 residues long. Germline V gene data show CDR1 as SGDLS and CDR2 as YYNGEE. V gave up 4 bases and J gave up 6 bases; unmatched junction bases: 15. The CDR3 region is CASSPRLTMTGNGYTF. The DNA of the CDR3 is TGTGCCAGCAGCCCCCGGTTAACTATGACAGGGAATGGCTACACCTTC.

The chain carries TRBV7-2 and TRBJ1-5; D uncertain. Trimming removed 3 bases from V and 3 bases from J, with 9 bases in between. Per the germline V gene, CDR1 is SGHTA and CDR2 is FQGNSA. The length of the CDR3 is 14 residues. The CDR3 nucleotides read TGTGCCAGCAGCTTTCAGAGGTCCAATCAGCCCCAGCATTTT. Translated, it gives CASSFQRSNQPQHF.

The chain links TRBV11-2 to TRBJ2-3, with D uncertain. Germline CDR1 is SGHAT and CDR2 is FQNNGV. CDR3 length equals 11 residues. Deletions cut 2 bases from V and 6 bases from J, with 3 bases between. The CDR3 region has the DNA TGTGCCAGCAGCTTATCGGATACGCAGTATTTT. Residues: CASSLSDTQYF. Full variable domain (missing parts from reference TRBV11-2 and TRBJ2-3): EAGVAQSPRYKIIEKRQSVAFWCNPISGHATLYWYQQILGQGPKLLIQFQNNGVVDDSQLPKDRFSAERLKGVDSTLKIQPAKLEDSAVYLCASSLSDTQYFGPGTRLTVL.

The genes are TRBV6-1 and TRBJ2-3; TRBD1 aligns across 9 bases. Unmatched junction bases numbered 10, after V lost 2 bases and J lost 4 bases. The CDR3 spans 17 residues. Germline CDR1 and CDR2: MNHNS and SASEGT. The CDR3: CASSESPGTGRADTQYF. In DNA form, the CDR3 reads TGTGCCAGCAGTGAATCCCCCGGGACAGGGCGGGCAGATACGCAGTATTTT.

This rearrangement joins TRBV4-2 to TRBJ2-7; 13 bases map to TRBD2. The germline CDR1 and CDR2 sequences are LGHNA and YNFKEQ. CDR3 length: 17 residues. V trimming: 5 bases; J trimming: 2 bases; junction bases outside the gene matches: 9. This chain's CDR3 is CASSGRTSGSVAYEQYF. The DNA of the CDR3 is TGTGCCAGCAGCGGAAGGACTAGCGGGAGTGTAGCCTACGAGCAGTACTTC.

Here the CDR3 reads CATSRDLGGGYTF. In DNA form, the CDR3 reads TGTGCCACCAGCAGAGATCTTGGCGGTGGCTACACCTTC. The chain is built from TRBV15 and TRBJ1-2; D ambiguous. V was shortened by 0 bases and J by 7 bases, with 9 bases between the two germline ends. The CDR3 contains 13 residues. Germline CDR1 LNHNV, CDR2 YYDKDF (reference sequence).

The chain is built from TRBV6-1 and TRBJ2-7, with 11 bases that match TRBD2. V lost 1 base to trimming and J lost 7 bases; unmatched junction nucleotides: 6. Germline-derived CDR1 and CDR2 are MNHNS and SASEGT. This CDR3 has 15 amino acids. The CDR3 DNA sequence: TGTGCCAGCAGTGAAGAGACTAGCGGGATCATGGAGCAGTACTTC. This encodes CASSEETSGIMEQYF.

This clone was observed a handful of times. This chain uses TRBV5-5 with TRBJ1-2; 9 nucleotides agree with TRBD1. Germline CDR1 SGHKS, CDR2 YYEKEE (reference sequence). Trimming at V came to 0 bases and at J to 4 bases, leaving 4 bases not matched to a gene. CDR3 length equals 15 residues. The CDR3 sequence: CASSLEGQGPYGYTF. CDR3 nucleotides: TGTGCCAGCAGCTTGGAGGGACAGGGCCCCTATGGCTACACCTTC.

The V gene is TRBV7-2, the J gene TRBJ1-4; TRBD1 aligns across 7 bases. The J segment lost 8 bases and the V segment lost 5 bases, leaving 11 bases of the junction unmatched. CDR1 is SGHTA and CDR2 is FQGNSA in the germline V gene. The CDR3 runs to 15 residues. The CDR3 loop reads CASSRRQGLGEKLFF. The CDR3 DNA is TGTGCCAGCAGCAGGAGACAGGGATTGGGCGAAAAACTGTTTTTT. Using reference TRBV7-2 and TRBJ1-4 for the parts outside the CDR3, the full variable domain is GAGVSQSPSNKVTEKGKDVELRCDPISGHTALYWYRQSLGQGLEFLIYFQGNSAPDKSGLPSDRFSAERTGGSVSTLTIQRTQQEDSAVYLCASSRRQGLGEKLFFGSGTQLSVL.

This clone came up once. V is TRBV15 and J is TRBJ2-2; tentatively, D is TRBD1 (6 bases). The CDR3 is 15 residues long. Trimming pared 0 bases from V and 3 bases from J, leaving 8 bases between. Per germline, CDR1 LNHNV and CDR2 YYDKDF (reference sequence). The CDR3 DNA reads as TGTGCCACCAGCAGAGAGGGGGCAGACACCGGGGAGCTGTTTTTT. Its translation: CATSREGADTGELFF.

This clone was observed once. The chain carries TRBV20-1 and TRBJ1-4; no definite D call. Trimming left V 3 bases short and J 7 bases short, with 6 bases between. This CDR3 region has 11 residues. In germline, CDR1 is DFQATT, CDR2 SNEGSKA (reference sequence). The CDR3: CSARFREKLFF. Written as DNA, the CDR3 is TGCAGTGCTAGGTTTCGTGAAAAACTGTTTTTT.

This clone was seen just once. At one end, the junction sequence differs from germline, possibly due to a read error. This chain uses TRBV7-7 with TRBJ2-2; 7 bases map to TRBD2. CDR1 SSHAT and CDR2 FNYEAQ come from the germline V gene (reference sequence). The CDR3 extends over 19 amino acids. The CDR3 sequence: CASSLEVEPWDGRTGELFF. The CDR3, as DNA: TGTGCTAGCAGCTTAGAAGTAGAGCCCTGGGACGGGAGGACCGGGGAGCTGTTTTTT.